This T cell receptor beta chain was identified in a study of blood T cell repertoires in COVID-19. The CDR3 contains 15 residues. V shed 4 bases and J shed 2 bases, with 11 bases lying between them. The germline V gene has CDR1 SGHVS and CDR2 FQNEAQ. Original processing methods: The assay estimated nucleated cells by amplifying reference gene primers. Method: immunoSEQ multiplex PCR; TCRdb's copy keeps in-frame clones and lacks some. That table is the source of V, J and clone size, and D and trimming were worked out from the DNA. Of some 250,000 clones in the sample, more than 70% are singletons; the top ten hold roughly 3%.

The rearrangement joins TRBV7-8 to TRBJ2-2; D is perhaps TRBD1 (6 bases). This sequence originates from a woman younger than 35 with acute or convalescent COVID-19. The sample consisted of peripheral blood. The CDR3 region is CASSSGTLNTGELFF. DNA of the CDR3: TGTGCCAGCAGCTCCGGGACACTCAACACCGGGGAGCTGTTTTTT.